The 10 T cell receptor beta chains given below trace back to one sample, sequenced in a study of T cell responses to AZD1222 COVID-19 vaccine. Data came from immunoSEQ multiplex PCR; TCRdb stores just in-frame clones and leaves some out. Among about 120,000 clones listed, approximately 90% were seen once. This specimen was peripheral blood, taken 28 days after the second AZD1222 dose. The source is an adult who received the AZD1222 COVID-19 vaccine.

V usage is TRBV3-1 (or the pseudogene TRBV3-2) and J usage is TRBJ1-1; D perhaps matches TRBD1 (6 bases). The germline CDR1 and CDR2 sequences are LGHDT and YNNKEL (reference sequence). This CDR3 region has 14 residues. Trimming stripped 1 base from V and 7 bases from J, with 13 bases between. The CDR3 here is CASSQAPQGYEAFF. The CDR3 DNA is TGTGCCAGCAGCCAAGCTCCGCAGGGGTATGAAGCTTTCTTT.

The chain links TRBV7-9 to TRBJ2-2; 14 bases agree with TRBD2. Germline V lookup: CDR1 SEHNR, CDR2 FQNEAQ (reference sequence). The CDR3 is 18 residues long. The V gene end was trimmed by 6 bases and the J gene end by 6 bases; junction bases not matched to a gene: 12. Here the CDR3 reads CASRRQGGTSGRSGELFF. DNA of the CDR3: TGTGCCAGCAGACGACAGGGTGGGACTAGCGGGAGATCCGGGGAGCTGTTTTTT. The complete variable domain, with remaining parts taken from reference TRBV7-9 and TRBJ2-2, reads DTGVSQNPRHKITKRGQNVTFRCDPISEHNRLYWYRQTLGQGPEFLTYFQNEAQLEKSRLLSDRFSAERPKGSFSTLEIQRTEQGDSAMYLCASRRQGGTSGRSGELFFGEGSRLTVL.

The CDR3 region is CASRTTEEAFF. The CDR3 region has the DNA TGTGCCAGCAGGACGACAGAGGAAGCTTTCTTT. This rearrangement joins TRBV6-1 to TRBJ1-1, with D perhaps TRBD1 (5 bases). Germline-derived CDR1 and CDR2 are MNHNS and SASEGT. The V end was cut by 6 bases, the J end by 8 bases, with 10 bases between. The CDR3 runs to 11 residues.

V gene TRBV6-4 combines with J gene TRBJ2-5; D is possibly TRBD2 (6 bases). Germline V gene sequence: CDR1 MRHNA, CDR2 SNTAGT. Trimming pared 0 bases from V and 4 bases from J, leaving 9 bases between. This CDR3 spans 14 amino acids. The CDR3 spells CASSDSYGGETQYF. CDR3 bases: TGTGCCAGCAGTGACTCGTACGGGGGAGAGACCCAGTACTTC.

The chain carries TRBV30 and TRBJ2-7; D not certain. Germline V gene data show CDR1 as GTSNPN and CDR2 as SVGIG (reference sequence). V was clipped by 0 bases and J by 2 bases, with 2 bases between them. The CDR3 spans 11 residues. The CDR3 DNA reads TGTGCCTGGAGTGTCGCCTACGAGCAGTACTTC. It codes for CAWSVAYEQYF. Full variable domain (rest looked up from reference TRBV30 and TRBJ2-7): SQTIHQWPATLVQPVGSPLSLECTVEGTSNPNLYWYRQAAGRGLQLLFYSVGIGQISSEVPQNLSASRPQDRQFILSSKKLLLSDSGFYLCAWSVAYEQYFGPGTRLTVT.

The J gene is TRBJ1-5, the V gene TRBV6-5; 10 nucleotides agree with TRBD1. Germline V lookup: CDR1 MNHEY, CDR2 SVGAGI. Trimming took 7 bases from V and 4 from J; bases not matched to a gene: 4. The CDR3 consists of 14 residues. CDR3 DNA sequence: TGTGCCAGCACCCTGGGACAGGGGAATCAGCCCCAGCATTTT. Translated: CASTLGQGNQPQHF.

The chain couples TRBV19 to TRBJ1-6, with D possibly matching TRBD1 (5 bases). Looked up from germline, CDR1 is LNHDA and CDR2 is SQIVND (reference sequence). Between the trimmed V and J ends, which lost 7 bases and 4 bases, there was a span of 8 bases. The CDR3 runs to 13 residues. CDR3 bases: TGTGCCAGTACAAGGGGTTATAATTCACCCCTCCACTTT. This sequence encodes CASTRGYNSPLHF.

This clone was detected only a few times. This rearrangement joins TRBV19 to TRBJ1-5, with 7 bases that match TRBD1. Germline assignment: CDR1 LNHDA and CDR2 SQIVND (reference sequence). The junction had 2 bases not matched to a gene; V was cut back by 2 bases and J by 4 bases. The CDR3 sequence is 14 residues long. Written as DNA, the CDR3 is TGTGCCAGTAGTATACAGGGGGTGAATCAGCCCCAGCATTTT. Translation: CASSIQGVNQPQHF.

This clone was recorded once. This chain links TRBV12-3 or TRBV12-4 with TRBJ2-5, with 11 bases fitting TRBD2. CDR3 size: 13 residues. J was trimmed by 9 bases and V by 8 bases; bases with no gene match: 8. CDR3 sequence reads: CASGPLAGGSQYF. The DNA of the CDR3 is TGTGCCAGCGGCCCTTTAGCGGGAGGGTCCCAGTACTTC.

The J gene is TRBJ2-7, the V gene TRBV12-5; 7 bases are a match to TRBD1. The ends lost 4 bases at V and 3 bases at J; junction bases unmatched: 0. The CDR3 has 12 amino acids. Looked up from germline, CDR1 is LGHNT and CDR2 is FRNRAP. The CDR3 coding sequence is TGTGCTAGTGGTTGGGACAGCTACGAGCAGTACTTC. Its translation is CASGWDSYEQYF.